Listed here are 27 T cell receptor beta chains from one sample, sequenced in a study of blood T cell repertoires in COVID-19. TCRdb keeps only in-frame clones here, not all; method: immunoSEQ multiplex PCR. The table includes approximately 260,000 clones, just under 85% detected once. Sequenced sample: peripheral blood. The receptor source for this set is a woman of 80 years or more with acute or convalescent COVID-19.

The V and J genes are TRBV10-3 and TRBJ1-1, with a tentative D call TRBD1 (5 bases). Germline V lookup: CDR1 ENHRY, CDR2 SYGVKD. Deletions cut 7 bases from V and 4 bases from J, with 13 bases between. This CDR3 has 13 residues. The CDR3 DNA reads as TGTGCCATCAATCAGCGGGGGAGCACTGAAGCTTTCTTT. Its protein is CAINQRGSTEAFF.

This chain links TRBV27 with TRBJ2-7; TRBD2 matches 8 bases. V was clipped by 5 bases and J by 2 bases; unmatched bases: 2. Germline loops: CDR1 MNHEY, CDR2 SMNVEV (reference sequence). CDR3 size: 13 residues. The chain's CDR3 is CASSISGAYEQYF. CDR3 DNA: TGTGCCAGCAGTATTAGCGGGGCCTACGAGCAGTACTTC.

The rearrangement joins TRBV21-1 to TRBJ1-2; TRBD1 is taken as the D call from the table, unchecked against the DNA. TRBV21-1 is a pseudogene locus. The CDR3 is made up of 14 amino acids. CDR3 in amino acids: CASSKELNTNGYTF. The CDR3, as DNA: TGTGCCAGCAGCAAAGAGTTAAACACCAATGGCTACACCTTC.

This clone was counted once. The V call is TRBV7-2, the J call TRBJ2-5, with D tentatively TRBD2 (7 bases). CDR3 length: 14 residues. V was clipped by 6 bases and J by 1 base, with 12 bases between them. Germline loops: CDR1 SGHTA, CDR2 FQGNSA. This CDR3 reads CASRRGGVQETQYF. CDR3 nucleotides: TGTGCCAGCAGGAGGGGGGGGGTCCAAGAGACCCAGTACTTC.

The V and J genes are TRBV5-5 and TRBJ2-5; TRBD2 agrees at 7 bases. This CDR3 has 14 residues. Trimming took 0 bases from V and 3 from J; bases not matched to a gene: 2. Germline CDR1 SGHKS, CDR2 YYEKEE (reference sequence). The CDR3 loop reads CASSLVGGKETQYF. The CDR3, as DNA: TGTGCCAGCAGCTTGGTCGGGGGGAAAGAGACCCAGTACTTC.

This rearrangement joins TRBV10-3 to TRBJ1-2, with D unclear. The germline CDR1 and CDR2 sequences are ENHRY and SYGVKD. CDR3 length: 13 amino acids. V dropped 2 bases and J dropped 2 bases, with 6 bases sitting between them. In DNA form, the CDR3 reads TGTGCCATCAGTGAGGTACAAAACTATGGCTACACCTTC. Translating gives CAISEVQNYGYTF.

The J gene is TRBJ1-2, the V gene TRBV7-8; D is unresolved. V was shortened by 2 bases and J by 3 bases, with 4 bases between the two germline ends. This CDR3 comprises 12 residues. CDR1 is SGHVS, CDR2 FQNEAQ, per germline. The CDR3 is CASSLTDYGYTF. CDR3 coding DNA: TGTGCCAGCAGCTTAACAGACTATGGCTACACCTTC.

The chain is built from TRBV20-1 and TRBJ1-1, with D perhaps matching TRBD1 (6 bases). This CDR3 contains 17 residues. Germline assignment: CDR1 DFQATT and CDR2 SNEGSKA (reference sequence). V gave up 3 bases and J gave up 0 bases, with 20 bases separating them. CDR3 region: CSASDRLRGSMNTEAFF. Written as DNA, the CDR3 is TGCAGTGCTAGTGATAGACTCAGGGGATCAATGAACACTGAAGCTTTCTTT.

The rearrangement links TRBV7-8 to TRBJ2-4; perhaps TRBD1 as D (6 bases). The CDR3 is 16 residues long. Germline V lookup: CDR1 SGHVS, CDR2 FQNEAQ. Trimming stripped 5 bases from V and 2 bases from J, with 16 bases between. This CDR3 reads CASSPDRPISKNIQYF. DNA of the CDR3: TGTGCCAGCAGCCCGGACAGACCAATATCCAAAAACATTCAGTACTTC. Full variable domain (rest looked up from reference TRBV7-8 and TRBJ2-4): GAGVSQSPRYKVAKRGQDVALRCDPISGHVSLFWYQQALGQGPEFLTYFQNEAQLDKSGLPSDRFFAERPEGSVSTLKIQRTQQEDSAVYLCASSPDRPISKNIQYFGAGTRLSVL.

The chain has TRBV30 and TRBJ1-5, with TRBD1 matching 11 bases. Trimming cost V 3 bases and J 5 bases; bases outside gene matches: 9. Germline CDR1 and CDR2: GTSNPN and SVGIG (reference sequence). The CDR3 has 16 amino acids. The CDR3 loop reads CAWSGPGTGGDQPQHF. The DNA for the CDR3 is TGTGCCTGGAGCGGTCCCGGGACAGGGGGAGATCAGCCCCAGCATTTT.

The rearrangement uses TRBV28 and TRBJ1-2; weak D call: TRBD1 (5 bases). The CDR3 consists of 17 residues. Looked up from germline, CDR1 is MDHEN and CDR2 is SYDVKM. The germline V and J ends were trimmed by 6 bases and 6 bases, with 26 bases remaining between them. CDR3 bases: TGTGCCAGCAGGAGACTTTTCAGGGCCGACAAACCGAATGGCTACACCTTC. Amino acid sequence: CASRRLFRADKPNGYTF.

Only one count was recorded for this clone. CDR3 bases: TGTGCCAGCAGTTACTCTTGGGGCAAGGGTTCACCCCTCCACTTT. Amino acids: CASSYSWGKGSPLHF. The V call is TRBV6-5, the J call TRBJ1-6; D may be TRBD1 (5 bases). The germline V and J ends were trimmed by 0 bases and 9 bases, with 12 bases remaining between them. The CDR3 covers 15 residues. Germline CDR1 reads MNHEY; CDR2 reads SVGAGI.

This sequence joins TRBV9 and TRBJ1-3; 7 nucleotides align to TRBD1. V was clipped by 0 bases and J by 0 bases; unmatched bases: 6. CDR3 length: 17 amino acids. Germline V gene sequence: CDR1 SGDLS, CDR2 YYNGEE. CDR3 sequence (DNA): TGTGCCAGCAGCGTAGGAGGCAGGGGGAGCTCTGGAAACACCATATATTTT. Translating it yields CASSVGGRGSSGNTIYF.

This chain connects TRBV30 to TRBJ1-1; TRBD1 matches at 7 bases. The germline gives CDR1 GTSNPN, CDR2 SVGIG (reference sequence). The CDR3 is 15 residues long. With V trimmed by 4 bases and J by 2 bases, 10 bases remained unmatched. The CDR3 DNA sequence: TGTGCCTGGATTGGGGACAGATACCCAAACACTGAAGCTTTCTTT. As protein: CAWIGDRYPNTEAFF.

The chain carries TRBV30 and TRBJ1-2; TRBD1 matches 9 bases. CDR3 length: 13 amino acids. Germline lookup yields CDR1 GTSNPN and CDR2 SVGIG (reference sequence). The J segment lost 3 bases and the V segment lost 5 bases, leaving 4 bases of the junction unmatched. The CDR3 loop is CAWATGGYYGYTF. CDR3 nucleotide sequence: TGTGCCTGGGCAACAGGGGGCTACTATGGCTACACCTTC.

This sequence joins TRBV7-9 and TRBJ1-6; D unresolved. From germline, CDR1 is SEHNR and CDR2 FQNEAQ (reference sequence). The CDR3 runs to 14 residues. The V end lost 10 bases, the J end lost 8 bases, and 18 bases lay between the germline ends. CDR3: CATPVPNRDSPLHF. As DNA, the CDR3 is TGTGCCACCCCTGTCCCCAACCGGGATTCACCCCTCCACTTT.

This clone was observed a single time. This sequence joins TRBV27 and TRBJ1-5; perhaps TRBD1 as D (5 bases). From germline, CDR1 is MNHEY and CDR2 SMNVEV (reference sequence). The V end was cut by 2 bases, the J end by 6 bases, with 11 bases between. The CDR3 totals 14 residues. The CDR3, as DNA: TGTGCCAGCAGTTTAAGGGGCGCTATTCAGCCCCAGCATTTT. This gives the protein CASSLRGAIQPQHF.

The chain recombines TRBV19 with TRBJ1-5; 7 bases fit TRBD1. The length of the CDR3 is 14 residues. The germline V gene has CDR1 LNHDA and CDR2 SQIVND (reference sequence). Trimming removed 4 bases from V and 5 bases from J; junction bases left unmatched: 5. CDR3 DNA sequence: TGTGCCAGTAGTAACGCCAGGGGGGATCAGCCCCAGCATTTT. Residues: CASSNARGDQPQHF.

The V and J genes are TRBV12-2 and TRBJ1-3; the table's D call of TRBD1 was not tested on the DNA. TRBV12-2 is marked as a pseudogene. The CDR3 is made up of 14 amino acids. The CDR3 DNA sequence: TGTGCAAGTCGACAAGCAGGGTCAGAAAACACCATATATTTT. This sequence encodes CASRQAGSENTIYF.

The chain's CDR3 is CASSGLAGGPGTDTQYF. The CDR3 DNA is TGTGCCAGCAGTGGACTAGCGGGGGGGCCAGGCACAGATACGCAGTATTTT. This chain uses TRBV2 with TRBJ2-3; 14 nucleotides line up with TRBD2. Germline V lookup: CDR1 SNHLY, CDR2 FYNNEI. This CDR3 spans 17 amino acids. V was clipped by 4 bases and J by 1 base; unmatched bases: 4.

Only one count was recorded for this clone. The chain links TRBV5-1 to TRBJ2-3; 9 bases are shared with TRBD1. V trimming: 3 bases; J trimming: 3 bases; junction bases outside the gene matches: 5. This CDR3 is built from 15 residues. Germline CDR1 reads SGHRS; CDR2 reads YFSETQ. The CDR3 sequence is CASSSDRGSTDTQYF. DNA for the CDR3: TGCGCCAGCAGCTCTGACAGGGGGTCTACAGATACGCAGTATTTT.

This clone has a single count. The CDR3 reads CASSLGGRLTEAFF. In nucleotides, the CDR3 is TGTGCCAGCAGCTTAGGTGGGCGCTTGACTGAAGCTTTCTTT. The rearrangement joins TRBV11-2 to TRBJ1-1; D unclear. This CDR3 has 14 amino acids. V was trimmed by 1 base and J by 5 bases, leaving 11 bases between them. Per the germline V gene, CDR1 is SGHAT and CDR2 is FQNNGV.

The chain combines TRBV5-1 with TRBJ2-3; D is unclear. The length of the CDR3 is 14 residues. The germline V and J ends were trimmed by 4 bases and 4 bases, with 13 bases remaining between them. Germline V gene sequence: CDR1 SGHRS, CDR2 YFSETQ. The CDR3 DNA reads TGCGCCAGCAGCCCGCTCGGGTGGGCAGATACGCAGTATTTT. This sequence encodes CASSPLGWADTQYF.

The chain links TRBV6-1 to TRBJ1-6; weak D call: TRBD1 (6 bases). Trimming removed 2 bases at V and 7 bases at J, with 15 bases between. In germline, CDR1 is MNHNS, CDR2 SASEGT. CDR3 length equals 16 residues. The CDR3: CASSEFAGTNNSPLHF. The CDR3 bases are TGTGCCAGCAGTGAATTCGCCGGGACAAACAATTCACCCCTCCACTTT.

This sequence joins TRBV27 and TRBJ1-5; 8 bases fit TRBD1. Per the germline V gene, CDR1 is MNHEY and CDR2 is SMNVEV (reference sequence). V was clipped by 8 bases and J by 0 bases; unmatched bases: 3. The CDR3 has 14 amino acids. Written as DNA, the CDR3 is TGTGCCAGCGCGGGACAGGATAGCAATCAGCCCCAGCATTTT. Residues: CASAGQDSNQPQHF.

The chain links TRBV15 to TRBJ2-4; 10 bases fit TRBD1. The CDR3 is 17 amino acids. The ends lost 5 bases at V and 1 base at J; junction bases unmatched: 8. Per germline, CDR1 LNHNV and CDR2 YYDKDF (reference sequence). The CDR3 DNA sequence: TGTGCCACCAGCGGCGACAGGGGGCGCGGGGCCAAAAACATTCAGTACTTC. Amino acids: CATSGDRGRGAKNIQYF.

The rearrangement uses TRBV3-1 (or the pseudogene TRBV3-2) and TRBJ2-7; possible D gene TRBD2, 6 bases. V lost 4 bases to trimming and J lost 5 bases, with 15 bases between them. CDR1 is LGHDT, CDR2 YNNKEL, per germline (reference sequence). This CDR3 is 14 amino acids long. The CDR3 DNA reads as TGTGCCAGCAGCCCCCGGGCCGGGGGTAACGAGCAGTACTTC. Protein product: CASSPRAGGNEQYF.